Below, 31 T cell receptor beta chains from the same sample are listed, as sequenced in a study of neurological immune-mediated disorders. TCRdb recomputed calls from the 5' RACE reads with MiXCR, one row per CDR3 protein. The top ten hold roughly 34% of the sample, which has over 15,000 distinct CDR3 sequences, around a quarter seen once. Sequences were obtained from PBMCs. These receptors all come from a man aged 50 to 60 with HTLV-1-associated myelopathy (HAM/TSP).

The chain is built from TRBV2 and TRBJ1-2, with D perhaps matching TRBD1 (6 bases). The CDR3 is 13 amino acids. Trimming left V 4 bases short and J 4 bases short, with 10 bases between. Per germline, CDR1 SNHLY and CDR2 FYNNEI. Here the CDR3 reads CASSVSGVYGYTF. In DNA form, the CDR3 reads TGTGCCAGCAGTGTTTCAGGGGTCTATGGCTACACCTTC. The entire variable domain, with the rest obtained from reference TRBV2 and TRBJ1-2, is as follows: EPEVTQTPSHQVTQMGQEVILRCVPISNHLYFYWYRQILGQKVEFLVSFYNNEISEKSEIFDDQFSVERPDGSNFTLKIRSTKLEDSAMYFCASSVSGVYGYTFGSGTRLTVV.

The J gene is TRBJ2-1, the V gene TRBV5-4; D gene ambiguous. V shed 2 bases and J shed 1 base, with 7 bases lying between them. Looked up from germline, CDR1 is SGHNT and CDR2 is YYREEE (reference sequence). This CDR3 region has 14 residues. The CDR3 here is CASSFWGSYNEQFF. The CDR3 DNA is TGTGCCAGCAGCTTTTGGGGTTCCTACAATGAGCAGTTCTTC.

The table lists this clonotype with many counts. The rearrangement joins TRBV7-8 to TRBJ2-3; the D is unclear. This CDR3 region has 11 residues. The germline V and J ends were trimmed by 7 bases and 4 bases, with 6 bases remaining between them. The germline V gene has CDR1 SGHVS and CDR2 FQNEAQ. CDR3 sequence reads: CASTAADTQYF. The CDR3 DNA follows: TGTGCCAGCACCGCGGCAGATACGCAGTATTTT.

The rearrangement links TRBV7-2 to TRBJ2-7; the D is unclear. Trimming removed 6 bases at V and 6 bases at J, with 9 bases between. The CDR3 totals 11 residues. CDR1 and CDR2 from the germline V gene are SGHTA and FQGNSA. CDR3 in DNA: TGTGCCAGCAGTCCCTATGGCGAGCAGTACTTC. Translated, it gives CASSPYGEQYF.

This clonotype was found a few times. V gene TRBV20-1 combines with J gene TRBJ2-7; TRBD1 matches at 10 bases. The CDR3 contains 16 residues. The germline V gene has CDR1 DFQATT and CDR2 SNEGSKA (reference sequence). V was pared by 4 bases and J by 4 bases, with 13 bases of the junction left unmatched. CDR3: CSANPGQGKPPYEQYF. CDR3 DNA: TGCAGTGCTAACCCGGGACAGGGGAAACCACCATACGAGCAGTACTTC.

By sample share, this clonotype is large. The V call is TRBV12-3 or TRBV12-4, the J call TRBJ2-1; TRBD1 aligns across 7 bases. CDR3 length equals 15 residues. Trimming took 3 bases from V and 9 from J; bases not matched to a gene: 11. CDR3 DNA sequence: TGTGCCAGCAGTTTTTTAGTCACAGGGGTTAGTGAGCAGTTCTTC. Translation gives CASSFLVTGVSEQFF.

The rearrangement uses TRBV14 and TRBJ2-7; TRBD1 aligns across 7 bases. The CDR3 has 14 residues. CDR1 is SGHDN and CDR2 is FVKESK in the germline V gene. V was pared by 1 base and J by 3 bases, with 3 bases of the junction left unmatched. The CDR3 here is CASSQVAGGYEQYF. CDR3 nucleotide sequence: TGTGCCAGCAGCCAAGTCGCAGGGGGCTACGAGCAGTACTTC. The full variable domain, rest sourced from reference TRBV14 and TRBJ2-7, is EAGVTQFPSHSVIEKGQTVTLRCDPISGHDNLYWYRRVMGKEIKFLLHFVKESKQDESGMPNNRFLAERTGGTYSTLKVQPAELEDSGVYFCASSQVAGGYEQYFGPGTRLTVT.

This chain joins TRBV3-1 and TRBJ1-2; D not certain. There are 14 residues in the CDR3. Germline V gives CDR1 LGHDT, CDR2 YNNKEL (reference sequence). Deletions cut 3 bases from V and 5 bases from J, with 13 bases between. The CDR3 DNA sequence: TGTGCCAGCAGCCAGGTTGAGCGGAGGTATGGCTACACCTTC. Amino acids: CASSQVERRYGYTF.

The V and J genes are TRBV5-1 and TRBJ2-3; D not certain. This CDR3 contains 15 residues. Looked up from germline, CDR1 is SGHRS and CDR2 is YFSETQ. The V and J ends lost 4 bases and 4 bases respectively, with 16 bases between them. The CDR3 loop reads CASSPVAQRADTQYF. The CDR3 nucleotides are TGCGCCAGCAGCCCGGTCGCCCAGCGCGCAGATACGCAGTATTTT.

This clonotype was counted a few times. The chain has TRBV6-1 and TRBJ1-5; TRBD1 agrees at 7 bases. Germline CDR1 and CDR2: MNHNS and SASEGT. The V segment lost 0 bases and the J segment 5 bases; nucleotides outside the gene matches: 7. The CDR3 totals 16 residues. This CDR3 reads CASSEATTGWHQPQHF. The CDR3 DNA reads as TGTGCCAGCAGTGAAGCGACGACAGGGTGGCATCAGCCCCAGCATTTT.

The CDR3, as DNA: TGCGCCAGCAGCTCTGACCGAGATACGCAGTATTTT. Protein sequence: CASSSDRDTQYF. The genes are TRBV5-1 and TRBJ2-3; D is ambiguous. Trimming cost V 3 bases and J 5 bases, with 7 bases left between them. Germline assignment: CDR1 SGHRS and CDR2 YFSETQ. The CDR3 runs to 12 residues.

In this sample, this clonotype turned up a few times. The gene calls are TRBV15 and TRBJ1-3; a weak D match, TRBD1 (5 bases). V was shortened by 9 bases and J by 0 bases, with 9 bases between the two germline ends. Germline V gene lookup returns CDR1 LNHNV and CDR2 YYDKDF (reference sequence). The CDR3 runs to 13 residues. In DNA form, the CDR3 reads TGTGCCACGGCGACAGCCTCTGGAAACACCATATATTTT. It translates to CATATASGNTIYF.

V is TRBV12-3 or TRBV12-4 and J is TRBJ2-4, with a possible D match to TRBD1 (6 bases). The CDR3 consists of 14 residues. V lost 2 bases and J lost 2, with 7 bases in between. The CDR3 is CASSLQGTKNIQYF. The CDR3 coding sequence is TGTGCCAGCAGTTTACAGGGGACCAAAAACATTCAGTACTTC.

This clonotype occurred a few times. J is TRBJ1-5 and V is TRBV5-1, with D hard to call. The CDR3 runs to 15 residues. Germline V gives CDR1 SGHRS, CDR2 YFSETQ. With 0 bases removed from V and 5 bases from J, the gap between germline ends came to 12 bases. The CDR3 loop is CASSLGGGGHQPQHF. The CDR3 DNA reads TGCGCCAGCAGCTTGGGGGGTGGAGGACATCAGCCCCAGCATTTT.

The chain combines TRBV30 with TRBJ2-7, with D maybe TRBD1 (5 bases). Germline CDR1 GTSNPN, CDR2 SVGIG (reference sequence). CDR3 size: 12 residues. Trimming left V 1 base short and J 2 bases short, with 6 bases between. CDR3 sequence: CAWSGTPYEQYF. The DNA of the CDR3 is TGTGCCTGGAGTGGGACACCCTACGAGCAGTACTTC.

The chain joins TRBV11-2 to TRBJ2-1; 7 positions match TRBD1. Germline V gene data show CDR1 as SGHAT and CDR2 as FQNNGV. CDR3 length: 15 residues. The V and J ends lost 5 bases and 4 bases, in that order; junction bases with no gene match: 8. CDR3 in DNA: TGTGCCAGCAGCGCCCGGACAGGTTCTTACAATGAGCAGTTCTTC. The encoded protein is CASSARTGSYNEQFF. Variable domain in full (rest from reference TRBV11-2 and TRBJ2-1): EAGVAQSPRYKIIEKRQSVAFWCNPISGHATLYWYQQILGQGPKLLIQFQNNGVVDDSQLPKDRFSAERLKGVDSTLKIQPAKLEDSAVYLCASSARTGSYNEQFFGPGTRLTVL.

This clonotype was found a few times. The gene calls are TRBV20-1 and TRBJ1-1; 8 bases map to TRBD1. The ends lost 0 bases at V and 11 bases at J; junction bases unmatched: 8. In germline, CDR1 is DFQATT, CDR2 SNEGSKA (reference sequence). This CDR3 region has 13 residues. The CDR3 spells CSARDQQGAGAFF. Written as DNA, the CDR3 is TGCAGTGCTAGAGATCAGCAGGGGGCAGGGGCTTTCTTT.

This clonotype has only a few counts. The CDR3 is CASSQGGLAVSPGDTQYF. Written as DNA, the CDR3 is TGCGCCAGCAGCCAAGGGGGACTAGCCGTATCCCCCGGAGATACGCAGTATTTT. V is TRBV4-3 and J is TRBJ2-3; 9 bases map to TRBD2. There are 18 residues in the CDR3. After removal of 1 base from V and 5 bases from J, the junction contained 13 bases not matched to a gene. Germline CDR1 LGHNA, CDR2 YSLEER.

This clonotype was counted many times. V and J are TRBV20-1 and TRBJ1-2; D not certain. Germline CDR1 DFQATT, CDR2 SNEGSKA (reference sequence). Trimming took off 5 bases at V and 4 bases at J, with 17 bases between the two ends. This CDR3 has 14 residues. In nucleotides, the CDR3 is TGCAGTGCTCTCCGGGCCGCCGGCGGCTATGGCTACACCTTC. It codes for CSALRAAGGYGYTF.

This clonotype showed up just a few times. V and J are TRBV4-2 and TRBJ2-3; 7 bases agree with TRBD2. V was pared by 8 bases and J by 5 bases, with 16 bases of the junction left unmatched. The germline V gene encodes CDR1 LGHNA and CDR2 YNFKEQ. The CDR3 consists of 16 residues. The CDR3 loop reads CASLGAGLTPGDTQYF. In DNA, the CDR3 is TGTGCCAGCCTCGGAGCGGGACTCACTCCGGGAGATACGCAGTATTTT.

The chain is built from TRBV12-3 or TRBV12-4 and TRBJ1-1, with 7 positions matching TRBD1. The CDR3 sequence is 15 residues long. V shed 6 bases, J shed 4 bases, and the junction held 11 bases outside the gene matches. The CDR3 coding sequence is TGTGCCAGCAGGGAACAACAGGGGATATCCACTGAAGCTTTCTTT. Amino acids: CASREQQGISTEAFF.

On this clonotype itself: One junction end disagrees with the germline gene, perhaps due to a read error. The chain couples TRBV18 to TRBJ1-1; D is unresolved. Germline lookup yields CDR1 KGHSH and CDR2 LQKENI. CDR3 length: 13 amino acids. The DNA of the CDR3 is TGTGCCAGCTCACCCACAGAGAACACTGCAGCTTTCTTT. It translates to CASSPTENTAAFF. The entire variable domain, with the rest obtained from reference TRBV18 and TRBJ1-1, is as follows: NAGVMQNPRHLVRRRGQEARLRCSPMKGHSHVYWYRQLPEEGLKFMVYLQKENIIDESGMPKERFSAEFPKEGPSILRIQQVVRGDSAAYFCASSPTENTAAFFGQGTRLTVV.

This clonotype is a singleton in its sample. CDR3: CASSIETVSYNEQFF. The CDR3 DNA reads as TGTGCCAGTAGTATAGAAACAGTCTCCTACAATGAGCAGTTCTTC. The V call is TRBV19, the J call TRBJ2-1; D uncertain. CDR1 is LNHDA, CDR2 SQIVND, per germline (reference sequence). Trimming removed 0 bases from V and 0 bases from J, with 6 bases in between. This CDR3 region has 15 residues.

The rearrangement joins TRBV20-1 to TRBJ2-7; D gene ambiguous. The CDR3 loop spans 13 amino acids. The germline V and J ends were trimmed by 6 bases and 1 base, with 13 bases remaining between them. In germline, CDR1 is DFQATT, CDR2 SNEGSKA (reference sequence). The CDR3 here is CSAKPALSYEQYF. The DNA of the CDR3 is TGCAGTGCGAAACCGGCCCTGTCCTACGAGCAGTACTTC.

At least ten counts were recorded for this clonotype. The chain links TRBV7-9 to TRBJ2-2; no reliable D call. The CDR3 contains 16 residues. Germline assignment: CDR1 SEHNR and CDR2 FQNEAQ (reference sequence). Deletions cut 5 bases from V and 3 bases from J, with 16 bases between. The CDR3 nucleotides read TGTGCCAGCAGCCTAGGAGCCGGGTTCTACACCGGGGAGCTGTTTTTT. This encodes CASSLGAGFYTGELFF.

This clonotype was counted a few times. V and J are TRBV18 and TRBJ2-7, with 7 bases identical to TRBD1. J was trimmed by 3 bases and V by 3 bases; bases with no gene match: 5. CDR3 length equals 14 residues. Germline V CDR1 and CDR2: KGHSH, LQKENI. The CDR3 is CASSPDRRRYEQYF. The CDR3 DNA reads as TGTGCCAGCTCACCGGACAGGCGACGCTACGAGCAGTACTTC.

The rearrangement joins TRBV5-1 to TRBJ2-3; tentative D call: TRBD2 (6 bases). V gave up 0 bases and J gave up 6 bases, with 14 bases separating them. This CDR3 is 15 amino acids long. Germline V gene data show CDR1 as SGHRS and CDR2 as YFSETQ. CDR3 region: CASSLAGESSDTQYF. CDR3 sequence (DNA): TGCGCCAGCAGCTTGGCGGGGGAGAGTAGTGATACGCAGTATTTT.

The J gene is TRBJ2-1, the V gene TRBV19, with 8 bases fitting TRBD2. Germline CDR1 reads LNHDA; CDR2 reads SQIVND (reference sequence). CDR3 size: 14 residues. Trimming took 5 bases from V and 5 from J; bases not matched to a gene: 5. CDR3 DNA: TGTGCCAGTAGTCAAAGGACTAGCCACAATGAGCAGTTCTTC. Residues: CASSQRTSHNEQFF.

The chain couples TRBV29-1 to TRBJ2-7; D unresolved. V lost 0 bases and J 3 bases, leaving 3 bases between the germline ends. CDR3 length: 11 residues. Germline V gives CDR1 SQVTM, CDR2 ANQGSEA. CDR3 nucleotides: TGCAGCGTTGAAGAGGGCTACGAGCAGTACTTC. Translating gives CSVEEGYEQYF.

This clonotype was picked up a small number of times. This chain links TRBV7-9 with TRBJ1-6; weak D call: TRBD1 (5 bases). The V gene's germline CDR1 is SEHNR and CDR2 FQNEAQ (reference sequence). The CDR3 extends over 16 amino acids. Trimming cost V 1 base and J 10 bases, with 17 bases left between them. The CDR3 sequence is CASSLGAGPSLSPLHF. Here the CDR3 DNA reads TGTGCCAGCAGCTTAGGAGCGGGACCCTCGCTGTCACCCCTCCACTTT.

This clonotype came up many times. The gene calls are TRBV20-1 and TRBJ1-1; 7 nucleotides match TRBD1. There are 14 residues in the CDR3. V lost 2 bases to trimming and J lost 3 bases; unmatched junction nucleotides: 6. From germline, CDR1 is DFQATT and CDR2 SNEGSKA (reference sequence). CDR3 region: CSARPRDSYTEAFF. Written as DNA, the CDR3 is TGCAGTGCTAGACCCCGGGACAGCTACACTGAAGCTTTCTTT.